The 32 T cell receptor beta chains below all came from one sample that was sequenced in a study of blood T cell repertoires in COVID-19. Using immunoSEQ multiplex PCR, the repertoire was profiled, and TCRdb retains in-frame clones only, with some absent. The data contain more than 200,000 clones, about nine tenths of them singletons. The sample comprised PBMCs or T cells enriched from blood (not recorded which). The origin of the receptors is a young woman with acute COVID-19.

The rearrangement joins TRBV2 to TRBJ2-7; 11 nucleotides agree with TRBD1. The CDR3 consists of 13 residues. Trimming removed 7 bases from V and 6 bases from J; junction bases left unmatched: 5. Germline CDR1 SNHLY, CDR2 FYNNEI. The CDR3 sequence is CASTGTGGGEQYF. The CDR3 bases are TGTGCCAGCACTGGGACAGGGGGGGGCGAGCAGTACTTC.

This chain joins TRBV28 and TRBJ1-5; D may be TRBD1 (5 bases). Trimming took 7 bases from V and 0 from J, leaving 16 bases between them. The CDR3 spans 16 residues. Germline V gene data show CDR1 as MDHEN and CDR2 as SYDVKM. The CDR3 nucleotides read TGTGCCAGCACCCGGACGCAGGGAAATAGCAATCAGCCCCAGCATTTT. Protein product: CASTRTQGNSNQPQHF.

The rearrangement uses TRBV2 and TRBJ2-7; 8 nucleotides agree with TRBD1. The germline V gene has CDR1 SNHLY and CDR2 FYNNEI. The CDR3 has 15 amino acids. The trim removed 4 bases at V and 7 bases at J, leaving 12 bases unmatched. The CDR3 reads CASSGGWQGAKEQYF. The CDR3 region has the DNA TGTGCCAGCAGTGGAGGGTGGCAGGGGGCAAAGGAGCAGTACTTC. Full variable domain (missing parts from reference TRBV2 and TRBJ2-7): EPEVTQTPSHQVTQMGQEVILRCVPISNHLYFYWYRQILGQKVEFLVSFYNNEISEKSEIFDDQFSVERPDGSNFTLKIRSTKLEDSAMYFCASSGGWQGAKEQYFGPGTRLTVT.

CDR3 amino acids: CASSFRAGGYNEQFF. The CDR3 coding sequence is TGTGCCAGCAGCTTTCGGGCGGGGGGCTACAATGAGCAGTTCTTC. The chain couples TRBV7-3 to TRBJ2-1; 8 bases agree with TRBD2. Per germline, CDR1 SGHTA and CDR2 FQGTGA. Unmatched junction bases numbered 4, after V lost 3 bases and J lost 3 bases. The length of the CDR3 is 15 residues.

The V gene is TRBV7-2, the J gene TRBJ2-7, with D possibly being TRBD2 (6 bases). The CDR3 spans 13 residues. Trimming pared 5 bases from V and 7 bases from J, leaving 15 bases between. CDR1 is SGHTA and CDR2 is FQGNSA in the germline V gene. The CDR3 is CASSTHWGVEQYF. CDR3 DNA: TGTGCCAGCAGCACCCACTGGGGGGTTGAGCAGTACTTC.

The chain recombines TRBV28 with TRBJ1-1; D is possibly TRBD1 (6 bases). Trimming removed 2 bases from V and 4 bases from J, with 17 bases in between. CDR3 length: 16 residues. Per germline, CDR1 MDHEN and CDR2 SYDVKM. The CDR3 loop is CASSLKGGGGSTEAFF. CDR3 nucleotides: TGTGCCAGCAGTTTAAAAGGGGGTGGGGGTAGCACTGAAGCTTTCTTT.

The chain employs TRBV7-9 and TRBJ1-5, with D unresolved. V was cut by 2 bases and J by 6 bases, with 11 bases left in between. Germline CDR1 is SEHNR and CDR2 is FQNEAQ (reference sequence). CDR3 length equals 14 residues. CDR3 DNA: TGTGCCAGCAGCTTATCAGGAAACAGTCAGCCCCAGCATTTT. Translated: CASSLSGNSQPQHF.

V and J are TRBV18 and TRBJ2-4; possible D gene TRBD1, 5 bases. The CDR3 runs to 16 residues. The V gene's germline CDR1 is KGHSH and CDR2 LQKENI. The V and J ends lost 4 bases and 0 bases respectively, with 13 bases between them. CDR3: CASSRDRNQAKNIQYF. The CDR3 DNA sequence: TGTGCCAGCTCACGAGACAGAAATCAAGCCAAAAACATTCAGTACTTC.

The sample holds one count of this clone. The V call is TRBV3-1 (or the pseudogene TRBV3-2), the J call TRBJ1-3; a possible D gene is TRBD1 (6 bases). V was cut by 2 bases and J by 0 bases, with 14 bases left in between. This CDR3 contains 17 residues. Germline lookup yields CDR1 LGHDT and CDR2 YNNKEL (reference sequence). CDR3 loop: CASSQRDQGSSGNTIYF. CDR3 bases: TGTGCCAGCAGCCAACGGGACCAGGGGAGCTCTGGAAACACCATATATTTT.

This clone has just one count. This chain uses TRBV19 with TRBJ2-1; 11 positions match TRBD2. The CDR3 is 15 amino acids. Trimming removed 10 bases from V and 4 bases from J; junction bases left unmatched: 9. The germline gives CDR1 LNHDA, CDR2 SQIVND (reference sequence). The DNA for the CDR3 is TGTGCCACGATGGAAATAGCGGGAGGGTACAATGAGCAGTTCTTC. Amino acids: CATMEIAGGYNEQFF.

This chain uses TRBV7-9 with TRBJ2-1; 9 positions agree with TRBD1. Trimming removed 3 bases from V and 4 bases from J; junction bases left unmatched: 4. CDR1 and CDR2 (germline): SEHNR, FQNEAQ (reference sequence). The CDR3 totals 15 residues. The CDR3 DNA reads TGTGCCAGCAGCTTGACAGGGGGGTTGTACAATGAGCAGTTCTTC. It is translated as CASSLTGGLYNEQFF.

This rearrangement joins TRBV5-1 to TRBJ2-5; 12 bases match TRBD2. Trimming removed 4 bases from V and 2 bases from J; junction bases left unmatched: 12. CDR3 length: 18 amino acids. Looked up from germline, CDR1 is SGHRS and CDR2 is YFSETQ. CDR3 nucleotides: TGCGCCAGCAGCCAAATCCATCTAGCGGGGGGGCTTCAAGAGACCCAGTACTTC. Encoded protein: CASSQIHLAGGLQETQYF.

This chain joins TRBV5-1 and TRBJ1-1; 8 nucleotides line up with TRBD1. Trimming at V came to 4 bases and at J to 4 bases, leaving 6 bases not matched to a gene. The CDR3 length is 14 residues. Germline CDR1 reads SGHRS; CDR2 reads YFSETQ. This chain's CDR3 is CASSEGQGGTEAFF. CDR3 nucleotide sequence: TGCGCCAGCAGCGAAGGACAGGGTGGCACTGAAGCTTTCTTT.

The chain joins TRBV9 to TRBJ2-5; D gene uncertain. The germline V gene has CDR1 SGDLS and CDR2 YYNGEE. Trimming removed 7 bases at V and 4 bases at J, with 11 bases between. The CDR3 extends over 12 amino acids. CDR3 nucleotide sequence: TGTGCCAGCGCCTCAACTCTAGAGACCCAGTACTTC. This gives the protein CASASTLETQYF.

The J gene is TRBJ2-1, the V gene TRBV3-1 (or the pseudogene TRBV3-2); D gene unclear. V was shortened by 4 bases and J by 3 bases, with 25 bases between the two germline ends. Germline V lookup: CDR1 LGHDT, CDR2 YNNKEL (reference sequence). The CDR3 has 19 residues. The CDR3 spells CASSPRLEILPANYNEQFF. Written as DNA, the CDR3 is TGTGCCAGCAGCCCGCGGCTAGAAATACTCCCCGCTAACTACAATGAGCAGTTCTTC.

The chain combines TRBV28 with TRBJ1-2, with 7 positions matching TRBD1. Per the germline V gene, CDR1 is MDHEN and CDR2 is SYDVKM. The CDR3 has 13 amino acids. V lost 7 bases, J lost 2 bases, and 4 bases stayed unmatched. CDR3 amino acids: CASTLGQNYGYTF. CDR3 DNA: TGTGCCAGCACCCTGGGACAGAACTATGGCTACACCTTC.

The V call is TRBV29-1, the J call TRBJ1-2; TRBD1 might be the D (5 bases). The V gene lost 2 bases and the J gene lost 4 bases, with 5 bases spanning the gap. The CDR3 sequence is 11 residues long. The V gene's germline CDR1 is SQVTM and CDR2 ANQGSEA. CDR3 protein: CSVEQGYGYTF. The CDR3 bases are TGCAGCGTTGAACAGGGCTATGGCTACACCTTC.

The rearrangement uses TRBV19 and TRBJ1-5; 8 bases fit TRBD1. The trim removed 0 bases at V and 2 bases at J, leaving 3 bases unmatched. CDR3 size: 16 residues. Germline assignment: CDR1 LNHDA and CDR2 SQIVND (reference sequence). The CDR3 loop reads CASSIEGTGGNQPQHF. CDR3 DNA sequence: TGTGCCAGTAGTATAGAGGGGACAGGTGGCAATCAGCCCCAGCATTTT.

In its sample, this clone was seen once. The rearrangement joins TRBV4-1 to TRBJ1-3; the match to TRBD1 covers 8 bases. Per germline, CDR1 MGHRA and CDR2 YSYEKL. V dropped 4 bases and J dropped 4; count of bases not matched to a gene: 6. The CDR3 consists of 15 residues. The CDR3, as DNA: TGCGCCAGCAGCCGGTCCGGGACAGGAGGAAACACCATATATTTT. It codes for CASSRSGTGGNTIYF.

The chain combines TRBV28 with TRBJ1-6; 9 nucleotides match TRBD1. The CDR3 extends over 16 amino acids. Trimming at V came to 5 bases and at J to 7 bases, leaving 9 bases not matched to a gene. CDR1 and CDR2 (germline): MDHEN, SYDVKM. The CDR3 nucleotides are TGTGCCAGCAGTATGACACAGGGGGCCAACAATTCACCCCTCCACTTT. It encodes CASSMTQGANNSPLHF.

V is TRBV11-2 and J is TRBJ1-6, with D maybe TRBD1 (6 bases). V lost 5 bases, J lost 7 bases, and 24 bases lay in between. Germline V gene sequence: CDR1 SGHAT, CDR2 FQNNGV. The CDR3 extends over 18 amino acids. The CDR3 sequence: CASSRVRGGLISNSPLHF. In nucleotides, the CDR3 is TGTGCCAGCAGCCGTGTGAGGGGGGGCCTTATATCGAATTCACCCCTCCACTTT. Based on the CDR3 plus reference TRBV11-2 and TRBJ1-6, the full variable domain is EAGVAQSPRYKIIEKRQSVAFWCNPISGHATLYWYQQILGQGPKLLIQFQNNGVVDDSQLPKDRFSAERLKGVDSTLKIQPAKLEDSAVYLCASSRVRGGLISNSPLHFGNGTRLTVT.

CDR3 sequence: CASSQPGARDSCSGNTIYF. CDR3 bases: TGCGCCAGCAGTCAACCAGGGGCCCGGGACAGCTGCTCTGGAAACACCATATATTTT. The rearrangement uses TRBV23-1 and TRBJ1-3, with 7 bases that match TRBD1. TRBV23-1 is reported as an ORF; its role is uncertain. The CDR3 covers 19 residues. V shed 2 bases and J 0 bases; nucleotides not matched to a gene: 13.

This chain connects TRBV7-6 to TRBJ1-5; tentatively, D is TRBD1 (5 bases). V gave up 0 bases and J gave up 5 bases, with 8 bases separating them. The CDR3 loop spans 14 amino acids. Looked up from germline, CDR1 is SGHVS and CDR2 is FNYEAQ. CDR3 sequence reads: CASSLAGGDQPQHF. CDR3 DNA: TGTGCCAGCAGCTTAGCTGGGGGGGATCAGCCCCAGCATTTT.

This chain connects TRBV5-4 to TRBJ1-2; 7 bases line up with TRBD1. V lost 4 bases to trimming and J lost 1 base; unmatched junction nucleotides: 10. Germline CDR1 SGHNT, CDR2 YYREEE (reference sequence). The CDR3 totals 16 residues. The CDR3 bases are TGTGCCAGCAGCCGGAGGGAAGGGACAGATAACTATGGCTACACCTTC. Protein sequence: CASSRREGTDNYGYTF. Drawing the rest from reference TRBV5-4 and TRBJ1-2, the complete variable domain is ETGVTQSPTHLIKTRGQQVTLRCSSQSGHNTVSWYQQALGQGPQFIFQYYREEENGRGNFPPRFSGLQFPNYSSELNVNALELDDSALYLCASSRREGTDNYGYTFGSGTRLTVV.

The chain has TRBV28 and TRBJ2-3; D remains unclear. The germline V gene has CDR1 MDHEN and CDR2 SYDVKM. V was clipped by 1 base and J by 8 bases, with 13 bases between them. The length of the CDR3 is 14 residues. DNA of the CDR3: TGTGCCAGCAGTTTATCCCCCGGAGTGGGTACGCAGTATTTT. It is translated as CASSLSPGVGTQYF.

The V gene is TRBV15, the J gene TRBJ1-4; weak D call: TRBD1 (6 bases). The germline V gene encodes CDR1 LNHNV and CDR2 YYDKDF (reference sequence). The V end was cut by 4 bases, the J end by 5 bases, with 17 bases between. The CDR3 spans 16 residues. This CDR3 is CATSTGVAGGNEKLFF. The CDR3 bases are TGTGCCACCAGCACCGGGGTGGCGGGGGGCAATGAAAAACTGTTTTTT.

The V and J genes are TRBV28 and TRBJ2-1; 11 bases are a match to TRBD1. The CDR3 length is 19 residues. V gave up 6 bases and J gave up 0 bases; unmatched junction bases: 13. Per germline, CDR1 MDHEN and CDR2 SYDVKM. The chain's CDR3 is CASRPGQGAPKFSYNEQFF. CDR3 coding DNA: TGTGCCAGCAGGCCCGGACAGGGGGCGCCTAAATTCTCCTACAATGAGCAGTTCTTC.

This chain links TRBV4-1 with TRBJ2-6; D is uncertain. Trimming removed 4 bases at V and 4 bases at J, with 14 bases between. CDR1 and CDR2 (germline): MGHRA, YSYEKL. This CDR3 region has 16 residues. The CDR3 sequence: CASSRIRSSGANVLTF. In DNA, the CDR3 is TGCGCCAGCAGCCGGATACGGAGCTCCGGGGCCAACGTCCTGACTTTC.

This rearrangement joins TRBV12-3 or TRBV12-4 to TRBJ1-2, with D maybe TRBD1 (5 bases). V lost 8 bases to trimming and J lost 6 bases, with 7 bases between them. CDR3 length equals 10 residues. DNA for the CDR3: TGTGCCAGCGGGGGGGATGGCTACACCTTC. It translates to CASGGDGYTF.

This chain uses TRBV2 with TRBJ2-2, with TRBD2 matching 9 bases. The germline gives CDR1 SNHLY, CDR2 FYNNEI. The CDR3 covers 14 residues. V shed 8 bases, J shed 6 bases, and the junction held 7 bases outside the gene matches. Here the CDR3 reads CASRGGTSSGELFF. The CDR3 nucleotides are TGTGCCAGCCGAGGAGGGACTAGCTCCGGGGAGCTGTTTTTT.

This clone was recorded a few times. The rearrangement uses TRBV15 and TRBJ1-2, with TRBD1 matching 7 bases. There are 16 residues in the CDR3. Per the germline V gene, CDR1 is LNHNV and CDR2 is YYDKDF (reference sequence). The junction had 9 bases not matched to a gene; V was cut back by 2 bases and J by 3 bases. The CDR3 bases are TGTGCCACCAGCAGAACCGGTAACGGACAGGACTATGGCTACACCTTC. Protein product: CATSRTGNGQDYGYTF.

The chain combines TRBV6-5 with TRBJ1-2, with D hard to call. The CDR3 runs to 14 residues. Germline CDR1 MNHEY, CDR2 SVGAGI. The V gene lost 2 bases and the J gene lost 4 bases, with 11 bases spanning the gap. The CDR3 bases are TGTGCCAGCAGTTACGACACGCGGGGCTATGGCTACACCTTC. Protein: CASSYDTRGYGYTF.